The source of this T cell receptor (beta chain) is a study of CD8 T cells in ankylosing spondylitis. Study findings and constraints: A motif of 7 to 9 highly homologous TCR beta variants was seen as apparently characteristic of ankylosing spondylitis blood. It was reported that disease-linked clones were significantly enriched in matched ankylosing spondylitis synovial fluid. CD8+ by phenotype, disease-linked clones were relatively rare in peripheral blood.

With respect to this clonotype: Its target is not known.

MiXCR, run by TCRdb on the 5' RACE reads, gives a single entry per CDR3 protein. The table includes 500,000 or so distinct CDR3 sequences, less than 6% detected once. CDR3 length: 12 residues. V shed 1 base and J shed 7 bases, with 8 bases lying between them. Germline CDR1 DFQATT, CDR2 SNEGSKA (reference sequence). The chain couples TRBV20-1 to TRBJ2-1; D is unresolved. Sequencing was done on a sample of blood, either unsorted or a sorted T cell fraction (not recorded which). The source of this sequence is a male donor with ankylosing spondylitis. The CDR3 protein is CSARGQWNEQFF. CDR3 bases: TGCAGTGCTAGAGGCCAATGGAATGAGCAGTTCTTC.